These 3 T cell receptor beta chains came from one sample sequenced in a study of blood T cell repertoires in COVID-19. This table comes from immunoSEQ multiplex PCR, and its TCRdb copy is limited to in-frame clones, with some not included. The sample holds over 150,000 clones, 75% to 85% seen once. Material: peripheral blood. These receptors were taken from a woman over 75 with COVID-19, enrolled during active disease.

The rearrangement links TRBV3-1 (or the pseudogene TRBV3-2) to TRBJ1-5, with a tentative D call TRBD1 (5 bases). Germline V gene lookup returns CDR1 LGHDT and CDR2 YNNKEL (reference sequence). The CDR3 runs to 17 residues. Trimming took off 4 bases at V and 6 bases at J, with 22 bases between the two ends. CDR3 protein: CASSPRHSWGSGQPQHF. CDR3 DNA: TGTGCCAGCAGCCCTCGACACTCCTGGGGCTCTGGTCAGCCCCAGCATTTT.

The chain combines TRBV9 with TRBJ2-2, with 8 nucleotides matching TRBD2. V shed 6 bases and J 7 bases; nucleotides not matched to a gene: 8. The CDR3 spans 14 residues. Germline CDR1 is SGDLS and CDR2 is YYNGEE. The CDR3 is CASTGGGHGGELFF. The CDR3 DNA sequence: TGTGCCAGCACAGGCGGGGGGCACGGCGGGGAGCTGTTTTTT.

The V and J genes are TRBV5-1 and TRBJ2-3, with D possibly TRBD2 on 5 matching bases. The CDR3 loop spans 14 amino acids. Trimming took off 7 bases at V and 4 bases at J, with 16 bases between the two ends. Germline V gene data show CDR1 as SGHRS and CDR2 as YFSETQ. This CDR3 is CASAKLGMADTQYF. The CDR3 DNA is TGCGCCAGCGCGAAACTAGGTATGGCAGATACGCAGTATTTT.